This TCR beta chain originates from a study of T cell repertoires in cytomegalovirus infection (dated by TCRdb to 2018 to 2020). Turning to the overall study: The HLA type of each donor mattered for the analysis, because public TCR beta signatures pointed to carriage of CMV infection along with the matching HLA type.

The sequencing machine was an Illumina HiSeq 1500. The raw public data were reprocessed by TCRdb itself: fastp quality trimming at Q25, MiXCR clonotype calling, in-frame beta chains only. A single entry per CDR3 protein holds the most common genes and DNA from its merged rows. This sample is represented by approximately 76,000 distinct CDR3 sequences; less than 4.5% of them were singletons. The biggest ten clones account for approximately 5% of the sample. A note on this clonotype: Its recognized antigen is unknown. It has no much larger one-base neighbor in the sample; base qualities were not kept.

Per the germline V gene, MGHDK is the CDR1 and SYGVNS is the CDR2. The CDR3 has 18 amino acids, counting the end cysteine and phenylalanine. The retained sequence is limited to the CDR3, 54 bases, with the frame set at the first base. For this chain, trimming is 4 bases at the V end and 6 bases at the J end, and the number of junction bases without a gene match is 14. Broad study findings and their caveats: In both this cohort and an independent roughly 330-donor cohort, the cumulative frequency of public TCR beta family members distinguished carriers of CMV infection plus the relevant HLA type. The ex vivo response was dominated by HLA-C-restricted CMV-specific TCR beta clonotypes, which also provided the single most frequent clonotype in two of eight donors.

The source is a human donor in good health (CMV status not recorded). Some clones in this sample may be carry-over from other donors' samples. The chain uses TRBV25-1 and TRBJ2-3, and TRBD1 matches 12 of the central bases. The sample taken for sequencing was PBMCs. The CDR3 region reads CASSAALLGQGAIDTQYF. The DNA sequence follows: TGTGCCAGCAGTGCTGCACTTCTGGGACAGGGGGCGATTGATACGCAGTATTTT.